The clone carrying this TCR beta chain showed up just a few times. Its antigen is unidentified. V dropped 3 bases and J dropped 7 bases, with 16 bases sitting between them. The CDR3 length is 16 residues. TCR beta libraries were made by quantitative 5'-RACE with molecular barcodes. TCRdb reanalysed the 5' RACE reads using MiXCR and keeps one entry per CDR3 protein. The sample consists of 470,000 or so distinct CDR3 sequences, about 24% of them appearing once. This sample was taken from a study of CD8 T cells in ankylosing spondylitis. Overall study results and limits: Seemingly distinctive of ankylosing spondylitis blood was a TCR beta motif formed by eight highly homologous variants.

This TCR derives from a male donor with ankylosing spondylitis. The chain links TRBV12-3 or TRBV12-4 to TRBJ1-6; no definite D call. What was sequenced was blood, either unsorted or a sorted T cell fraction (not recorded which). CDR3: CASSLEFEARNSPLHF. The CDR3 nucleotides read TGTGCCAGCAGTTTGGAGTTTGAAGCGAGGAATTCACCCCTCCACTTT.